Listed below are T cell receptor beta chains from one sample, sequenced in a study of vaccination and CD4 T cells after COVID-19. For these TCRs, the target antigens are not known. TCRdb re-derived calls from the PCR reads in MiXCR, one entry per CDR3 protein. The sample records about 21,000 distinct CDR3 sequences, about two fifths being singletons. The sample was CD4+ T cells from blood, cultured in vitro, taken before SARS-CoV-2 vaccination. The receptors stem from a human donor who received a COVID-19 vaccine. Each CDR3 is given with its conserved first and last residue. The D gene is left open where the match is weak.

v_gene,d_gene,j_gene,CDR3aa
TRBV5-5,TRBD1,TRBJ1-5,CASSFGTGMGNQPQHF
TRBV27,TRBD1,TRBJ1-6,CASSLPPDRTYNSPLHF
TRBV20-1,TRBD1,TRBJ1-1,CSALDRSGNEAFF
TRBV6-1,-,TRBJ1-1,CASRHLWGEGTEAFF
TRBV6-5,TRBD2,TRBJ2-1,CASSYSNGGGKQFF
TRBV21-1,-,TRBJ2-7,CASSRFDRYVEQYF
TRBV6-5,TRBD1,TRBJ1-2,CASSYSTGSNYHHGYTF
TRBV21-1,-,TRBJ2-7,CASSKSEQYF
TRBV30,TRBD1,TRBJ1-1,CAWNSGTGIFEAFF
TRBV23-1,-,TRBJ2-5,CASSQSGRNRQETQYF
TRBV5-4,-,TRBJ1-6,CASSRGPGSYNSPLHF
TRBV2,TRBD1,TRBJ2-7,CASNRQGNYEQYF
TRBV12-3/TRBV12-4,-,TRBJ1-2,CASSLAAGEYYGYTF
TRBV6-5,-,TRBJ1-3,CASSLGDKASGNTIYF
TRBV5-1,TRBD1,TRBJ2-4,CASSLIQGATKNIQYF
TRBV27,-,TRBJ1-1,CASSLISIGTEAFF
TRBV20-1,TRBD2,TRBJ2-3,CSAGTSGTDTQYF
TRBV20-1,-,TRBJ1-1,CSAFPKMNTEAFF
TRBV2,-,TRBJ1-1,CASLGQFTEAFF
TRBV5-4,-,TRBJ1-3,CASSLGQGEGNTIYF
TRBV19,-,TRBJ2-7,CASSIGRWEDYEQYF
TRBV6-2/TRBV6-3,TRBD1,TRBJ1-1,CASSTDQGGEAFF
TRBV30,-,TRBJ2-4,CAWAQRKAAKNIQYF
TRBV2,TRBD1,TRBJ1-2,CASSERRDSNGYTF
TRBV20-1,TRBD1,TRBJ2-7,CSAEQGVSEQYF
TRBV10-1,TRBD2,TRBJ2-1,CASSPSGEYNEQFF
TRBV30,TRBD1,TRBJ1-5,CAWSVPGTGNQPQHF
TRBV2,-,TRBJ2-7,CASSEWVREQYF
TRBV18,-,TRBJ1-1,CASSPQGRLDTEAFF
TRBV29-1,-,TRBJ1-1,CSFEVGGNTEAFF
TRBV21-1,-,TRBJ2-4,CASSSAREGEEDIQYF
TRBV18,-,TRBJ1-3,CASSPQTGSGNTIYF
TRBV11-3,-,TRBJ1-6,CASSFGLTVYSPLHF
TRBV15,-,TRBJ2-7,CATSSPGTVHYEQYF
TRBV2,-,TRBJ1-5,CASSWGEGNQPQHF
TRBV10-3,-,TRBJ1-2,CAISVSLANYGYTF
TRBV6-1,-,TRBJ1-2,CASSGGGYFYGYTF
TRBV20-1,-,TRBJ2-1,CSAPGALSYNEQFF
TRBV6-1,-,TRBJ1-2,CASSAGPYYGYTF
TRBV5-8,TRBD1,TRBJ2-6,CASSFTNQGAGANVLTF
TRBV4-2,-,TRBJ1-5,CASSQESTNSNQPQHF
TRBV20-1,TRBD1,TRBJ1-2,CSARRQGSNYGYTF
TRBV24-1,-,TRBJ1-5,CATSERGTNQPQHF
TRBV5-5,-,TRBJ2-7,CASSFGRSTYEQYF
TRBV5-1,-,TRBJ2-5,CASSLGAGIEETQYF
TRBV20-1,TRBD1,TRBJ1-4,CSAIRDRGMFNEKLFF
TRBV4-2,-,TRBJ2-6,CASSQDGSGSPGANVLTF
TRBV20-1,TRBD1,TRBJ1-4,CSARAGTATNEKLFF
TRBV2,-,TRBJ2-7,CASKVDRPSYEQYF